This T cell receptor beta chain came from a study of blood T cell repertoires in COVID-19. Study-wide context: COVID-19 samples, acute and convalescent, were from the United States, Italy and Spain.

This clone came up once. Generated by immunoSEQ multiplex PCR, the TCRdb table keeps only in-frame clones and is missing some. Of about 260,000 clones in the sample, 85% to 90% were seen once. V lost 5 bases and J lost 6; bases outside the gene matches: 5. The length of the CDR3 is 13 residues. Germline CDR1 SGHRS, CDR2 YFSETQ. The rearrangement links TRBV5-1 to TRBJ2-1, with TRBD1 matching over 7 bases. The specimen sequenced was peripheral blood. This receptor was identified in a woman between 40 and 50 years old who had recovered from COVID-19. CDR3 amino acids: CASRQGMGNEQFF. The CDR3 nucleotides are TGCGCCAGCAGACAGGGGATGGGCAATGAGCAGTTCTTC. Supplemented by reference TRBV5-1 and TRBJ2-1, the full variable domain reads KAGVTQTPRYLIKTRGQQVTLSCSPISGHRSVSWYQQTPGQGLQFLFEYFSETQRNKGNFPGRFSGRQFSNSRSEMNVSTLELGDSALYLCASRQGMGNEQFFGPGTRLTVL.